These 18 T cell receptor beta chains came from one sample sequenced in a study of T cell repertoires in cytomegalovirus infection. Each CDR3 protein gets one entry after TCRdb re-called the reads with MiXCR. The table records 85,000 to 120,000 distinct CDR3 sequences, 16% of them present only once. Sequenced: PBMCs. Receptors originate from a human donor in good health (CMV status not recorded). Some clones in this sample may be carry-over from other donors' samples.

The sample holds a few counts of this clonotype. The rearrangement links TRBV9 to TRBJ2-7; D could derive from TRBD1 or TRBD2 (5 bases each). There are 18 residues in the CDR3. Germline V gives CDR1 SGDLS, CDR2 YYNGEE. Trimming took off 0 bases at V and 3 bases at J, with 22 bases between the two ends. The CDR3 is CASSVGAYGAGLVYEQYF. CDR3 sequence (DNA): TGTGCCAGCAGCGTAGGAGCCTACGGGGCAGGGCTCGTCTACGAGCAGTACTTC.

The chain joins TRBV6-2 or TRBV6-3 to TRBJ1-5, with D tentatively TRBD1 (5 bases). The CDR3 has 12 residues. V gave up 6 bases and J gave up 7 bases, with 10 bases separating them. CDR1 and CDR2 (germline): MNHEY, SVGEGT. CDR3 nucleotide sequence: TGTGCCAGCAGCCAGGGTTCCCAGCCCCAGCATTTT. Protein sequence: CASSQGSQPQHF.

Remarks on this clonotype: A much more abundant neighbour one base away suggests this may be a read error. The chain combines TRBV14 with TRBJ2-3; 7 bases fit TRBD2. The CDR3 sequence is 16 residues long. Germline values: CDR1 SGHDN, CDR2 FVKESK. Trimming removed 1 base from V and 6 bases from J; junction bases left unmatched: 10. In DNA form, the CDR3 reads TGTGCCAGCAGCCAAGCGTCGCTAGCGGAGGCCGATACGCAGTATTTT. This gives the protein CASSQASLAEADTQYF.

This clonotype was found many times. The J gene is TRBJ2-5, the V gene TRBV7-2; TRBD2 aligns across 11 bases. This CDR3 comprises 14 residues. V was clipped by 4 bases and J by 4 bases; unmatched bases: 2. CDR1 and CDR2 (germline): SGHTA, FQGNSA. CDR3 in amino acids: CASSSGTSGETQYF. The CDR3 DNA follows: TGTGCCAGCAGCTCCGGGACTAGCGGAGAGACCCAGTACTTC.

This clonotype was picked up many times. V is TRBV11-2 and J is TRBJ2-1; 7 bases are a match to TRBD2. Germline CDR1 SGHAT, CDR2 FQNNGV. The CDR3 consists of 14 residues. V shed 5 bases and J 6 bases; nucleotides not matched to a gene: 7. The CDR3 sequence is CASSRDYSANEQFF. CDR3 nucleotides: TGTGCCAGCAGCCGGGACTATAGTGCCAATGAGCAGTTCTTC.

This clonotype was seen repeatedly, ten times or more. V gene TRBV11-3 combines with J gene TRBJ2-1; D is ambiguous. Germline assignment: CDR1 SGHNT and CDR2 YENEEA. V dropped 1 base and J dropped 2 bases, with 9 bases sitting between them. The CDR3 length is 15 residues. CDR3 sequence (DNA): TGTGCCAGCAGCTTAGGCGGCTTCCCCTACAATGAGCAGTTCTTC. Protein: CASSLGGFPYNEQFF.

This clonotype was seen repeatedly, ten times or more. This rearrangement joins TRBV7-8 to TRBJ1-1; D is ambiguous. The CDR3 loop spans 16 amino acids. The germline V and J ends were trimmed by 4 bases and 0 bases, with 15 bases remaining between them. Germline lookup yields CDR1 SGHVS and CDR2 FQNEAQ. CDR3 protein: CASSSRTDYMNTEAFF. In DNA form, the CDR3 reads TGTGCCAGCAGCTCCCGGACGGATTATATGAACACTGAAGCTTTCTTT. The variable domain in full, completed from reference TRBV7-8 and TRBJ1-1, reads GAGVSQSPRYKVAKRGQDVALRCDPISGHVSLFWYQQALGQGPEFLTYFQNEAQLDKSGLPSDRFFAERPEGSVSTLKIQRTQQEDSAVYLCASSSRTDYMNTEAFFGQGTRLTVV.

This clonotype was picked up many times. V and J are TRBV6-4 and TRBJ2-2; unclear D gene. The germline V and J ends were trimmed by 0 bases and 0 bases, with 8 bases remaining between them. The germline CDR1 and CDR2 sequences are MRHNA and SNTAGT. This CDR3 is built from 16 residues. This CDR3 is CASSDSYRTNTGELFF. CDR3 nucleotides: TGTGCCAGCAGTGACTCTTACCGTACGAACACCGGGGAGCTGTTTTTT.

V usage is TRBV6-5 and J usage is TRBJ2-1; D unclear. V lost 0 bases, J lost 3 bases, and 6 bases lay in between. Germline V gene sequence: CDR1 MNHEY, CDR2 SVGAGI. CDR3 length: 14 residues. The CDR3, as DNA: TGTGCCAGCAGTTACTCGGCCGGCTACAATGAGCAGTTCTTC. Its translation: CASSYSAGYNEQFF.

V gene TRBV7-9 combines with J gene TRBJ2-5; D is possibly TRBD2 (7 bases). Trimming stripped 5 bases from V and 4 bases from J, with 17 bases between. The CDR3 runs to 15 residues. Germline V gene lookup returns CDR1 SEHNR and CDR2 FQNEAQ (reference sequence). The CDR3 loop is CASSRLQGGRETQYF. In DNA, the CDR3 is TGTGCCAGCAGCCGTCTACAGGGCGGGAGAGAGACCCAGTACTTC.

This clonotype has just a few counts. CDR3 amino acids: CASSSPHRDNTEAFF. The CDR3 region has the DNA TGTGCCAGCAGTAGCCCCCACAGGGACAACACTGAAGCTTTCTTT. The chain uses TRBV6-2 or TRBV6-3 and TRBJ1-1; TRBD1 might be the D (6 bases). The CDR3 loop spans 15 amino acids. From germline, CDR1 is MNHEY and CDR2 SVGEGT. V gave up 5 bases and J gave up 2 bases, with 15 bases separating them.

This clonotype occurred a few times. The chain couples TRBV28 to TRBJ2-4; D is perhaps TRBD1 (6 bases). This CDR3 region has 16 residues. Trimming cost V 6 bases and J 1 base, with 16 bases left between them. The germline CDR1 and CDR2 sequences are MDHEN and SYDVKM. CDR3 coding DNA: TGTGCCAGCAGCCGAACAGGGAGAGGGGCCAAAAACATTCAGTACTTC. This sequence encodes CASSRTGRGAKNIQYF.

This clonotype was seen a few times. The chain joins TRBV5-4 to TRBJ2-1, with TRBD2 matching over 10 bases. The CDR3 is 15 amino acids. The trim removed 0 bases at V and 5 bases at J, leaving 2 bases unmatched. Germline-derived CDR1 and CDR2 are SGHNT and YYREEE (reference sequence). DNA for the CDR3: TGTGCCAGCAGCTTGGGGACTAGCGGAAACAATGAGCAGTTCTTC. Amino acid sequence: CASSLGTSGNNEQFF.

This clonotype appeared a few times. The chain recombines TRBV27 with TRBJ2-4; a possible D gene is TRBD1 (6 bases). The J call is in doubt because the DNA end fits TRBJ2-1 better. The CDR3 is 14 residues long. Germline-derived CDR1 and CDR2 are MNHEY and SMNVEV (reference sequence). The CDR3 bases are TGTGCCAGCAGCTCCCCGGGACACAAAAACATTCAGTTCTTC. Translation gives CASSSPGHKNIQFF.

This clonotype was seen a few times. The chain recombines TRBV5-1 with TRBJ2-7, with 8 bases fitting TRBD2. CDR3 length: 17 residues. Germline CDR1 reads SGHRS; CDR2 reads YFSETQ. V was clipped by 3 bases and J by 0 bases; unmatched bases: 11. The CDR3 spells CASSWGSGGAGSYEQYF. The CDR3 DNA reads TGCGCCAGCAGCTGGGGGTCCGGGGGGGCCGGCTCCTACGAGCAGTACTTC.

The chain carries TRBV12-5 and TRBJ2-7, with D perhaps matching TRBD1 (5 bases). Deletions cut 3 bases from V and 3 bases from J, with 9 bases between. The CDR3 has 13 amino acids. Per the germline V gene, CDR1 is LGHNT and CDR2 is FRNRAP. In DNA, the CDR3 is TGTGCTAGTGGTTTAGGCAGGGACTACGAGCAGTACTTC. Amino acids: CASGLGRDYEQYF.

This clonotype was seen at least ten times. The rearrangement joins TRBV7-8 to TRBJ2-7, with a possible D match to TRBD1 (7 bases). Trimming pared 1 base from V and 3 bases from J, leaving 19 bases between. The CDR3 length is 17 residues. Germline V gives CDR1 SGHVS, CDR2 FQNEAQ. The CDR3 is CASSLVGRGQGDYEQYF. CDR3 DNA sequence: TGTGCCAGCAGCTTAGTTGGGCGGGGCCAGGGGGACTACGAGCAGTACTTC.

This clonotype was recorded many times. In nucleotides, the CDR3 is TGTGCCAGCAGCTTTGATAGGAGGGCAAGCAAAGAGACCCAGTACTTC. This encodes CASSFDRRASKETQYF. V gene TRBV7-3 combines with J gene TRBJ2-5; possibly TRBD2 for D (6 bases). Trimming took 3 bases from V and 3 from J, leaving 17 bases between them. Germline V CDR1 and CDR2: SGHTA, FQGTGA. This CDR3 has 16 residues.